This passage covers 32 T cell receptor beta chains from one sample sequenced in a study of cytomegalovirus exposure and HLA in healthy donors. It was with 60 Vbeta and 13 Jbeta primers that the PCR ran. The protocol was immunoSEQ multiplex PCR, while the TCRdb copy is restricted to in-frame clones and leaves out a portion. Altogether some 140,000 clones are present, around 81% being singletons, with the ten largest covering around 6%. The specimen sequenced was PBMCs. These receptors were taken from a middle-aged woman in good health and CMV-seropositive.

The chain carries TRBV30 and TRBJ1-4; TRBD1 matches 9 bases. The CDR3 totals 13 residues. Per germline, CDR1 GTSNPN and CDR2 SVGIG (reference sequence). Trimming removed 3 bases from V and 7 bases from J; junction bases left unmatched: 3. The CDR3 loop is CAWRTGGGEKLFF. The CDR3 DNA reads TGTGCCTGGAGAACAGGGGGCGGTGAAAAACTGTTTTTT.

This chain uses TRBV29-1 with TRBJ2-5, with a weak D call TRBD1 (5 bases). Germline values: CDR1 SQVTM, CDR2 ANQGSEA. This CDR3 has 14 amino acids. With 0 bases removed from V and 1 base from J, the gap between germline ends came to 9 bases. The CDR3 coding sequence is TGCAGCGTTGAAGACAGGGTGACCCAAGAGACCCAGTACTTC. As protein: CSVEDRVTQETQYF.

The CDR3, as DNA: TGTGCCAGCAGCCCCCAGGTCCCCAACACCGGGGAGCTGTTTTTT. Translation gives CASSPQVPNTGELFF. The chain recombines TRBV4-2 with TRBJ2-2, with D uncertain. V dropped 4 bases and J dropped 2 bases, with 11 bases sitting between them. Germline CDR1 and CDR2: LGHNA and YNFKEQ. The CDR3 totals 15 residues.

This CDR3 reads CASSPRSGGNNEQFF. CDR3 bases: TGTGCCAGCTCCCCACGGAGCGGGGGAAACAATGAGCAGTTCTTC. This chain uses TRBV7-3 with TRBJ2-1, with 8 bases that match TRBD2. J gave up 5 bases and V 8 bases, and 11 bases lay outside the gene matches. The CDR3 length is 15 residues. CDR1 and CDR2 (germline): SGHTA, FQGTGA.

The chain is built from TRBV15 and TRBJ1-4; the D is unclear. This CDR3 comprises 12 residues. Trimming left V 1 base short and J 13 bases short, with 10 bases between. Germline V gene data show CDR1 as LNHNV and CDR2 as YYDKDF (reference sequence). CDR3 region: CATSRGLPGLFF. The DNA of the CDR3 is TGTGCCACCAGCAGAGGTCTTCCAGGACTGTTTTTT.

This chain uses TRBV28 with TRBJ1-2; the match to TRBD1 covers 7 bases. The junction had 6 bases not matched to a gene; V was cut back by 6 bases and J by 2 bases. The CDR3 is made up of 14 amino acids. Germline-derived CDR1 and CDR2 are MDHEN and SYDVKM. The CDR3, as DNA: TGTGCCAGCAGCACAGGGGCCGCAAACTATGGCTACACCTTC. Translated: CASSTGAANYGYTF.

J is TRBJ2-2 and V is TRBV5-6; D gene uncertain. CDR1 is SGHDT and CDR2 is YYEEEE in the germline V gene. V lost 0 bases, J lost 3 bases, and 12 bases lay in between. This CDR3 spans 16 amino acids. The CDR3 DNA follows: TGTGCCAGCAGCTTGGTGGCGGCAGAGTACACCGGGGAGCTGTTTTTT. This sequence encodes CASSLVAAEYTGELFF.

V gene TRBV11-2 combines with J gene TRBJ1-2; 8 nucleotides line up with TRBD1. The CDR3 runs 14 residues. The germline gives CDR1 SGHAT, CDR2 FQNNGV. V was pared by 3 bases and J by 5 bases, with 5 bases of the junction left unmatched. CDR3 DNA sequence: TGTGCCAGCAGCTTTGGTGGACAGGGTTATGGCTACACCTTC. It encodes CASSFGGQGYGYTF.

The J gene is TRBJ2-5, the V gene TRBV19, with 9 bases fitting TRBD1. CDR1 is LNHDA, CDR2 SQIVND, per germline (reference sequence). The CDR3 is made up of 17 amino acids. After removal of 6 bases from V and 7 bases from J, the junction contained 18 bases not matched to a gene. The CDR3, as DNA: TGTGCCAGTAGGCCTGGGGACAGGGATTCAGGGATAGGGACCCAGTACTTC. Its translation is CASRPGDRDSGIGTQYF. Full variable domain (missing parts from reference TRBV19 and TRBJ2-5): DGGITQSPKYLFRKEGQNVTLSCEQNLNHDAMYWYRQDPGQGLRLIYYSQIVNDFQKGDIAEGYSVSREKKESFPLTVTSAQKNPTAFYLCASRPGDRDSGIGTQYFGPGTRLLVL.

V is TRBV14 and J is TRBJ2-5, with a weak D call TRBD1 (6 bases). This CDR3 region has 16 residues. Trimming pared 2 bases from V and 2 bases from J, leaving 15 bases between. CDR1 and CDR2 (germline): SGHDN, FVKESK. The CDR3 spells CASSQRDLRGQETQYF. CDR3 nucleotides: TGTGCCAGCAGCCAAAGGGATTTAAGGGGGCAAGAGACCCAGTACTTC. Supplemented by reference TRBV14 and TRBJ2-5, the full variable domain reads EAGVTQFPSHSVIEKGQTVTLRCDPISGHDNLYWYRRVMGKEIKFLLHFVKESKQDESGMPNNRFLAERTGGTYSTLKVQPAELEDSGVYFCASSQRDLRGQETQYFGPGTRLLVL.

The CDR3 loop is CASSLVVGREAFF. CDR3 coding DNA: TGTGCCAGCAGCTTAGTGGTAGGCAGGGAAGCTTTCTTT. The chain recombines TRBV11-3 with TRBJ1-1; D uncertain. Per germline, CDR1 SGHNT and CDR2 YENEEA. V lost 1 base and J 8 bases, leaving 11 bases between the germline ends. CDR3 length equals 13 residues.

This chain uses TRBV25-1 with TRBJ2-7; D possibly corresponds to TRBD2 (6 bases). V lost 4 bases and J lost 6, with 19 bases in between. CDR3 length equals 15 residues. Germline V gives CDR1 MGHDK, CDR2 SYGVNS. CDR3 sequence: CASSAGGGAVGEQYF. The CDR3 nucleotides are TGTGCCAGCAGTGCCGGAGGAGGGGCCGTTGGCGAGCAGTACTTC.

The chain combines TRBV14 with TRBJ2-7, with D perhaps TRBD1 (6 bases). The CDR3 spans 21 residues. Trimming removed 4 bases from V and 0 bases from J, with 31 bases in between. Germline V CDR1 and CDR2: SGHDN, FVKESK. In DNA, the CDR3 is TGTGCCAGCAGCCTTCGCCGGCTATTAGGAGAGACAGGAGCGAGCTCCTACGAGCAGTACTTC. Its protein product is CASSLRRLLGETGASSYEQYF.

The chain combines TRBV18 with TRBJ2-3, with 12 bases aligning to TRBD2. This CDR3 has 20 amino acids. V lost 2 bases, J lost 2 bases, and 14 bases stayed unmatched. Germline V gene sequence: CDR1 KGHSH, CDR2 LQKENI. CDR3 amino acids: CASSPTGTSGSFPTTDTQYF. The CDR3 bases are TGTGCCAGCTCACCAACCGGGACTAGCGGGTCTTTTCCCACCACAGATACGCAGTATTTT.

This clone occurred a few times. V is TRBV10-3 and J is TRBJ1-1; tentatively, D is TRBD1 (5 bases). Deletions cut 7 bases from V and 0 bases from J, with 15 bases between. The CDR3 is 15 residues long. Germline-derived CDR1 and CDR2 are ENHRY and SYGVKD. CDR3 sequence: CAIKVEGLLNTEAFF. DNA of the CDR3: TGTGCCATCAAGGTCGAGGGACTCTTGAACACTGAAGCTTTCTTT.

CDR3 protein: CASSESTGPSGNTIYF. The CDR3 nucleotides read TGCGCCAGCAGTGAGTCAACAGGTCCCTCTGGAAACACCATATATTTT. The chain carries TRBV10-2 and TRBJ1-3; the D gene is possibly TRBD1 (5 bases). The CDR3 is made up of 16 amino acids. From germline, CDR1 is WSHSY and CDR2 SAAADI. Trimming took off 0 bases at V and 0 bases at J, with 9 bases between the two ends.

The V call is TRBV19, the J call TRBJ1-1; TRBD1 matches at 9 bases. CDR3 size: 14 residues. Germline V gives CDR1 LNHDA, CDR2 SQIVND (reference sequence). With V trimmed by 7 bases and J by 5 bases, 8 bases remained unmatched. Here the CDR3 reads CASNRDRGYTEAFF. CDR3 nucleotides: TGTGCCAGTAACCGTGACAGGGGGTATACTGAAGCTTTCTTT.

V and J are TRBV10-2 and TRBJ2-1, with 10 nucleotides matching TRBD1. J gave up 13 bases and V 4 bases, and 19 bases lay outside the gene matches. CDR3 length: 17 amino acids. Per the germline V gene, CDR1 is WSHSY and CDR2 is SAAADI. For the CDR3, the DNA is TGCGCCAGCAGTGGGATGACAGGGGGCGTTCGTAAGGAAAACCAGTTCTTC. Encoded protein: CASSGMTGGVRKENQFF.

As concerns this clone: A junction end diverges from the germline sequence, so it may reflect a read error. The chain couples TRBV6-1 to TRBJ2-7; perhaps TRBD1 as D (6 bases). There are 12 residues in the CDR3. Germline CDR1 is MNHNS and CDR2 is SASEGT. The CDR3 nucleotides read TGTGCCAGCAGAGAAGCAGGGGCCAAGCAGTACTTC. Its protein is CASREAGAKQYF.

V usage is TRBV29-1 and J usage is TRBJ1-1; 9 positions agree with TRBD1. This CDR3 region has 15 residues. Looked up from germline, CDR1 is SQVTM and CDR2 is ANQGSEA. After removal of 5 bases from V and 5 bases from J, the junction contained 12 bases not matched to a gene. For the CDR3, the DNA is TGCAGCGTTCTTAAAGTCGGGACAGGGAGGACTGAAGCTTTCTTT. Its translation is CSVLKVGTGRTEAFF.

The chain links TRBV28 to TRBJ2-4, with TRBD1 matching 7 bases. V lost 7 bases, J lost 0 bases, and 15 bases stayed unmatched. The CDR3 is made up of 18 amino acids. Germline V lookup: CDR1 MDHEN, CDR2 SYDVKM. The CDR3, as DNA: TGTGCCAGCACGGACAGGCCCTTCAGTCTCTTAGCCAAAAACATTCAGTACTTC. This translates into CASTDRPFSLLAKNIQYF.

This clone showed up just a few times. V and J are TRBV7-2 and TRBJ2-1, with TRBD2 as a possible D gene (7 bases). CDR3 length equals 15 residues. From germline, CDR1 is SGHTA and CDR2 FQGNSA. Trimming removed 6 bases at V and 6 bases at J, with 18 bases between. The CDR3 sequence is CASSSSGTKLNEQFF. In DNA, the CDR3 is TGTGCCAGCAGTTCGAGCGGGACAAAGCTCAATGAGCAGTTCTTC.

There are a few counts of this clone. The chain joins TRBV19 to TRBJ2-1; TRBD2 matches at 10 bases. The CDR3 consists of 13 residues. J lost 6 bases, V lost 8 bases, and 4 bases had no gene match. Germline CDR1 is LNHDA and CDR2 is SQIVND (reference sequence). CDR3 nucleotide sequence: TGTGCCAGTCTAGCGGGAGTTAGCAATGAGCAGTTCTTC. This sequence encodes CASLAGVSNEQFF.

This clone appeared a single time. CDR3 bases: TGTGCCAGCAGTTATGTAGGGGTAAACACTGAAGCTTTCTTT. Protein sequence: CASSYVGVNTEAFF. The rearrangement links TRBV6-5 to TRBJ1-1, with a tentative D call TRBD1 (5 bases). The germline CDR1 and CDR2 sequences are MNHEY and SVGAGI. V shed 3 bases and J shed 2 bases, with 10 bases lying between them. CDR3 length equals 14 residues.

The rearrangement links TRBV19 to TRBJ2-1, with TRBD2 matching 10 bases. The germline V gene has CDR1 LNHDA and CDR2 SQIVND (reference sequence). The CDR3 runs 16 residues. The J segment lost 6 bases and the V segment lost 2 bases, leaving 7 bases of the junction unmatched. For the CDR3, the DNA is TGTGCCAGTAGTATAAGGTGGAGCGGGAGGGGCAATGAGCAGTTCTTC. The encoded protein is CASSIRWSGRGNEQFF. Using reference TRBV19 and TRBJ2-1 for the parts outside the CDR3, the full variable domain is DGGITQSPKYLFRKEGQNVTLSCEQNLNHDAMYWYRQDPGQGLRLIYYSQIVNDFQKGDIAEGYSVSREKKESFPLTVTSAQKNPTAFYLCASSIRWSGRGNEQFFGPGTRLTVL.

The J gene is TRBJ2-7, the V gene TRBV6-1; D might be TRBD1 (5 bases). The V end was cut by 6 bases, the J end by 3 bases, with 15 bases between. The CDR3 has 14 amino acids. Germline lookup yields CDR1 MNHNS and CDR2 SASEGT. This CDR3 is CASRLRPDSYEQYF. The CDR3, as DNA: TGTGCCAGCAGACTCCGCCCAGACAGCTACGAGCAGTACTTC.

This CDR3 reads CASSPFSTDTQYF. DNA for the CDR3: TGTGCCAGCTCACCCTTTAGCACAGATACGCAGTATTTT. The chain joins TRBV18 to TRBJ2-3; D not resolved. Germline V CDR1 and CDR2: KGHSH, LQKENI. The V gene lost 3 bases and the J gene lost 0 bases, with 4 bases spanning the gap. The CDR3 consists of 13 residues.

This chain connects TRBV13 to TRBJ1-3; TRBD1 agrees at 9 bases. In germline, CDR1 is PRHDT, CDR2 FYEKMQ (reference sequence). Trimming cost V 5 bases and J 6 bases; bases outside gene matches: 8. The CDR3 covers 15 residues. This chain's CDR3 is CASSRPQGAENTIYF. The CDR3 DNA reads TGTGCCAGCAGCAGACCACAGGGGGCGGAAAACACCATATATTTT.

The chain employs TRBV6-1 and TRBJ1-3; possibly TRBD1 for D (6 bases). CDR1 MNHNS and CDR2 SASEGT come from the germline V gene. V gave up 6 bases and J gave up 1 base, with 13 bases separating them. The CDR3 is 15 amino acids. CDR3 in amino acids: CASSPTGASGNTIYF. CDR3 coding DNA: TGTGCCAGCAGCCCGACAGGAGCTTCTGGAAACACCATATATTTT.

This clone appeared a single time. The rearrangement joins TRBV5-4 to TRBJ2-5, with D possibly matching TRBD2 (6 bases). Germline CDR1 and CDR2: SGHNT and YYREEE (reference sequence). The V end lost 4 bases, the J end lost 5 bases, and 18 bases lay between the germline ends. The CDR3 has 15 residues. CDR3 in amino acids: CASSGGTRIGETQYF. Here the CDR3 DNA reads TGTGCCAGCAGCGGCGGGACCCGGATTGGGGAGACCCAGTACTTC.

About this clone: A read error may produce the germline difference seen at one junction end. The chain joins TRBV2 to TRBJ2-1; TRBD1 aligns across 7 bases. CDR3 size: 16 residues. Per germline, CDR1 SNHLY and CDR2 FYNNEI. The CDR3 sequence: CASPGPSQGEYSEQFF. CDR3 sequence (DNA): TGTGCCAGCCCTGGCCCTAGCCAGGGGGAGTACAGTGAGCAGTTCTTC. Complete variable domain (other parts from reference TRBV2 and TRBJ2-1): EPEVTQTPSHQVTQMGQEVILRCVPISNHLYFYWYRQILGQKVEFLVSFYNNEISEKSEIFDDQFSVERPDGSNFTLKIRSTKLEDSAMYFCASPGPSQGEYSEQFFGPGTRLTVL.

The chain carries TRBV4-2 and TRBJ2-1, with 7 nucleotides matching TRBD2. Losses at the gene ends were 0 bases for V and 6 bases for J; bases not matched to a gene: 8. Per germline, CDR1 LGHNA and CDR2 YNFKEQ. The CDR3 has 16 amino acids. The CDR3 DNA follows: TGTGCCAGCAGCCAAGATATAGGCGGGAGTGGCAATGAGCAGTTCTTC. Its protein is CASSQDIGGSGNEQFF.